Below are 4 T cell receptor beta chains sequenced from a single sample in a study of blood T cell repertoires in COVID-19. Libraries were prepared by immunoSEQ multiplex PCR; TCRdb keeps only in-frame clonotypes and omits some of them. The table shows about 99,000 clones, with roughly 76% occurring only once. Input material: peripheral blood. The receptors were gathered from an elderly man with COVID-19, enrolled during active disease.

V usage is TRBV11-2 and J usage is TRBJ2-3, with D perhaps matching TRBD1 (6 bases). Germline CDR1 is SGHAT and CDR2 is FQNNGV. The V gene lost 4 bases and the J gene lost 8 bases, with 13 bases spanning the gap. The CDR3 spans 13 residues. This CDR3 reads CASSSNREGTQYF. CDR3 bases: TGTGCCAGCAGCTCGAACAGGGAAGGTACGCAGTATTTT.

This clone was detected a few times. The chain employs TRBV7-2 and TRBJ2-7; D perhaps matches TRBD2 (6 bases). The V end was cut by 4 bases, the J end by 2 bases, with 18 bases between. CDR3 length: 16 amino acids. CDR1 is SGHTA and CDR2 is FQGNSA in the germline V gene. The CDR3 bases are TGTGCCAGCAGCTCAAGTTTCCGGGACTTAGCCTACGAGCAGTACTTC. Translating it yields CASSSSFRDLAYEQYF.

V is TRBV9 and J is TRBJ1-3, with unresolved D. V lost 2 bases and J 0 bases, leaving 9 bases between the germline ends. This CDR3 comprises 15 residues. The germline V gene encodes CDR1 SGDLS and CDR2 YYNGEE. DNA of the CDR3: TGTGCCAGCAGCGTTCAGGCACGCTCTGGAAACACCATATATTTT. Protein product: CASSVQARSGNTIYF.

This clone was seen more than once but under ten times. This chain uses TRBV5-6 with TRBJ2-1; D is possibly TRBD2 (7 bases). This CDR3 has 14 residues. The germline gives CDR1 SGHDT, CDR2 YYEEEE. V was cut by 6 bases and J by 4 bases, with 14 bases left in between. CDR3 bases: TGTGCCAGCAACGAAAGGGGGGGTTACAATGAGCAGTTCTTC. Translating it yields CASNERGGYNEQFF.